This T cell receptor (beta chain) stems from a study of blood T cell repertoires in COVID-19. Study details: Samples of COVID-19 (acute and convalescent) were obtained from the United States, Italy and Spain.

Germline CDR1 is MDHEN and CDR2 is SYDVKM. The ends were cut back, 6 bases at V and 8 bases at J, with 19 bases in the middle. The CDR3 is 14 residues long. Authors' analysis steps: Reference gene primer amplification yielded estimated nucleated cell counts. The data were produced by immunoSEQ multiplex PCR, yet TCRdb's version contains in-frame clones alone and is incomplete. V and J calls and clone size follow that table, whereas D and trimming were derived from the DNA. The sample consists of approximately 94,000 clones, approximately 84% of them appearing once. The sequence was obtained from a man aged 30 to 39 in a cohort sampled during active COVID-19. The chain couples TRBV28 to TRBJ1-2; no firm D call. Sequencing used peripheral blood. CDR3: CASRPYWRAQGYTF. In nucleotides, the CDR3 is TGTGCCAGCAGGCCCTATTGGAGGGCGCAAGGCTACACCTTC.